The present T cell receptor beta chain was sequenced within a study of blood T cell repertoires in COVID-19. In the study overall: Samples taken during acute and convalescent COVID-19 were collected in the United States, Italy and Spain. The cDNA or gDNA used as material had been derived from T cells, B-cell-depleted T cells, or PBMCs.

Authors' data handling: Using reference gene primer amplification, nucleated cell counts were estimated. Sequenced by immunoSEQ multiplex PCR; TCRdb stores in-frame clones only, minus some. That table gives V, J and clone size, and the DNA gave D and trimming. The data hold approximately 230,000 clones, with around 85% observed a single time. The CDR3 has 18 residues. V was pared by 2 bases and J by 4 bases, with 10 bases of the junction left unmatched. Per germline, CDR1 SGHTA and CDR2 FQGNSA. The sample taken for sequencing was peripheral blood. This clonotype was obtained from an older man with acute or convalescent COVID-19. The chain joins TRBV7-2 to TRBJ1-6, with TRBD1 matching over 8 bases. The CDR3 coding sequence is TGTGCCAGCAGCTTAAACTTCGGGACAGGACCTTATAATTCACCCCTCCACTTT. Amino acid sequence: CASSLNFGTGPYNSPLHF.